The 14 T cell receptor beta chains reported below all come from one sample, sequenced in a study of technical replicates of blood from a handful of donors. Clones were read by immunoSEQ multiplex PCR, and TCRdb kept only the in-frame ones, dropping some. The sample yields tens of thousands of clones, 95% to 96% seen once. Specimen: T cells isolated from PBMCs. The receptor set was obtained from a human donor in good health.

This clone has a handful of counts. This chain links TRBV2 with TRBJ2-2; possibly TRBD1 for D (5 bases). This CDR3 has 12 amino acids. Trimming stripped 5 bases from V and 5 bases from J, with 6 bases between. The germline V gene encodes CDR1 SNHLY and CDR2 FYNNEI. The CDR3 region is CASSSGTGELFF. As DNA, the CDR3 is TGTGCCAGCAGTTCAGGGACCGGGGAGCTGTTTTTT.

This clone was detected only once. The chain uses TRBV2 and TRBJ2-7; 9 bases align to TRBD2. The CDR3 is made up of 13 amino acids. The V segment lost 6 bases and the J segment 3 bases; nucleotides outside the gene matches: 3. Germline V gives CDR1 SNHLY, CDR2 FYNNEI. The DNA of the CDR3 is TGTGCCAGCAGGATAGCGGGAGTCTACGAGCAGTACTTC. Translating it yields CASRIAGVYEQYF. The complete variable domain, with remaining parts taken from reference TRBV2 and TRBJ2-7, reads EPEVTQTPSHQVTQMGQEVILRCVPISNHLYFYWYRQILGQKVEFLVSFYNNEISEKSEIFDDQFSVERPDGSNFTLKIRSTKLEDSAMYFCASRIAGVYEQYFGPGTRLTVT.

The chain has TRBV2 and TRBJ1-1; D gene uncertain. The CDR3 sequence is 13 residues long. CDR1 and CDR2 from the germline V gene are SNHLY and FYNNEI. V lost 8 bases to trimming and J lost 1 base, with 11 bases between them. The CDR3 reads CASGLEGNTEAFF. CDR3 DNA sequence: TGTGCCAGCGGACTGGAGGGGAACACTGAAGCTTTCTTT.

The DNA for the CDR3 is TGCAGCGTTGAACCGGGACAGTATTCTATCTATGGCTACACCTTC. Its translation is CSVEPGQYSIYGYTF. The chain combines TRBV29-1 with TRBJ1-2; the match to TRBD1 covers 7 bases. The CDR3 spans 15 residues. Germline V CDR1 and CDR2: SQVTM, ANQGSEA. The V gene end was trimmed by 2 bases and the J gene end by 4 bases; junction bases not matched to a gene: 10.

CDR3 coding DNA: TGTGCCATCCGAAGCCGGGACAGAACCTACGAGCAGTACTTC. This sequence encodes CAIRSRDRTYEQYF. This chain joins TRBV6-1 and TRBJ2-7, with 7 bases matching TRBD1. V shed 10 bases, J shed 2 bases, and the junction held 11 bases outside the gene matches. The CDR3 sequence is 14 residues long. Per the germline V gene, CDR1 is MNHNS and CDR2 is SASEGT.

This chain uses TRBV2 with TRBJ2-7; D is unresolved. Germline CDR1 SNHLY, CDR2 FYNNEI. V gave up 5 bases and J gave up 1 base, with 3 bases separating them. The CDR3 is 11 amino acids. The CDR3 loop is CASSISYEQYF. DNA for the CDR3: TGTGCCAGCAGTATATCCTACGAGCAGTACTTC.

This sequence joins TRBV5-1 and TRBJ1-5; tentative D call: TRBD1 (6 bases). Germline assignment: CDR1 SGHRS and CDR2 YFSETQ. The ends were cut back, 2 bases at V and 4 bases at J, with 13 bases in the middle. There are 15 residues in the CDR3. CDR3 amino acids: CASSFSPGENQPQHF. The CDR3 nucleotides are TGCGCCAGCAGCTTTTCTCCAGGGGAAAATCAGCCCCAGCATTTT.

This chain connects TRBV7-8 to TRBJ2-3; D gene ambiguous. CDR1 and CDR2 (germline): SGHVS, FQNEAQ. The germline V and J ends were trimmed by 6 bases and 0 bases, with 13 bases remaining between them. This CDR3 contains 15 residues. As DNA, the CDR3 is TGTGCCAGCAGACATGACCAGACTAGCACAGATACGCAGTATTTT. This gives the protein CASRHDQTSTDTQYF.

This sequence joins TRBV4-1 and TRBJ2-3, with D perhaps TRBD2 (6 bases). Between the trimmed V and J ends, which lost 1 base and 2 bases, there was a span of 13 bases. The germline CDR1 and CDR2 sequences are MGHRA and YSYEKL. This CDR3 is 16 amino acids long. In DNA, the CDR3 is TGCGCCAGCAGCCAAGGTCGGGGACTCTACACAGATACGCAGTATTTT. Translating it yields CASSQGRGLYTDTQYF.

Here the CDR3 DNA reads TGTGCCAGCAGCCCTGGATCCCGGTGGACAGGGATCACAGATACGCAGTATTTT. This translates into CASSPGSRWTGITDTQYF. The chain is built from TRBV9 and TRBJ2-3; TRBD1 agrees at 8 bases. CDR1 and CDR2 from the germline V gene are SGDLS and YYNGEE. The CDR3 is made up of 18 amino acids. V was clipped by 4 bases and J by 2 bases; unmatched bases: 15.

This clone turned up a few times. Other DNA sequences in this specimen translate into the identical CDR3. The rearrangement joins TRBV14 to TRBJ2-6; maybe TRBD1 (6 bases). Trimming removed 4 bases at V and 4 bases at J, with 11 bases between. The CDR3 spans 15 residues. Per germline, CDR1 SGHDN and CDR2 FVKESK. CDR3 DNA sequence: TGTGCCAGCAGCCTACAGGGACCCGGGGCCAACGTCCTGACTTTC. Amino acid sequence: CASSLQGPGANVLTF.

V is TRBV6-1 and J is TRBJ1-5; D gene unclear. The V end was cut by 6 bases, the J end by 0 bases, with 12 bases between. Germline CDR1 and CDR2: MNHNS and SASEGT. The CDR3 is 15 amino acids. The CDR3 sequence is CASREIGSSNQPQHF. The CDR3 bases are TGTGCCAGCAGGGAGATCGGCTCTAGCAATCAGCCCCAGCATTTT.

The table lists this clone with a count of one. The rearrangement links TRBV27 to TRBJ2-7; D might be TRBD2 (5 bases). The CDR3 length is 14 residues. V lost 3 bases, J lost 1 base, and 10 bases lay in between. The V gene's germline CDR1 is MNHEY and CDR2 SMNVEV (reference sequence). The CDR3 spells CASSLRGISYEQYF. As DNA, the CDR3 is TGTGCCAGCAGTTTGAGAGGGATATCCTACGAGCAGTACTTC.

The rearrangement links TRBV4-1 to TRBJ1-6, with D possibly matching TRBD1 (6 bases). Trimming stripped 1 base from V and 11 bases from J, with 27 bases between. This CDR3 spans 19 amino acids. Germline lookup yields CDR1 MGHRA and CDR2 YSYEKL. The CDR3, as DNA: TGCGCCAGCAGCCAAGTGATTATAACAGGGCCATTAAGGAATCCACCCCTCCACTTT. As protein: CASSQVIITGPLRNPPLHF.